The 27 T cell receptor beta chains below come from one sample, sequenced in a study of cytomegalovirus exposure and HLA in healthy donors. In the PCR, 60 Vbeta and 13 Jbeta primers were used. Assay used: immunoSEQ multiplex PCR; TCRdb lists only in-frame clones, some missing. The table shows some 200,000 clones, with 70% to 80% occurring only once. Sequenced input: PBMCs. The receptors were sampled from a woman in her twenties or thirties in good health and CMV-seronegative.

The rearrangement uses TRBV6-1 and TRBJ2-7, with 10 bases lining up with TRBD2. CDR3 length equals 16 residues. Trimming at V came to 0 bases and at J to 3 bases, leaving 5 bases not matched to a gene. CDR1 is MNHNS, CDR2 SASEGT, per germline. Written as DNA, the CDR3 is TGTGCCAGCAGTGAAGCGTTAGTAGCGGGAGGCTACGAGCAGTACTTC. Amino acids: CASSEALVAGGYEQYF.

The chain combines TRBV5-1 with TRBJ2-3, with 7 bases identical to TRBD1. The germline V gene has CDR1 SGHRS and CDR2 YFSETQ. The CDR3 runs 14 residues. V dropped 0 bases and J dropped 5; count of bases not matched to a gene: 3. In DNA, the CDR3 is TGCGCCAGCAGCTTGGTCTACAGGGGAGATACGCAGTATTTT. Protein sequence: CASSLVYRGDTQYF.

The chain carries TRBV10-1 and TRBJ2-7; a weak D match, TRBD1 (6 bases). Deletions cut 3 bases from V and 4 bases from J, with 10 bases between. CDR1 and CDR2 (germline): WNHNN, SYGVQD (reference sequence). The CDR3 totals 13 residues. The CDR3: CASSDSGAYEQYF. For the CDR3, the DNA is TGCGCCAGCAGTGATTCAGGGGCTTACGAGCAGTACTTC.

This clone has only a few counts. V gene TRBV11-2 combines with J gene TRBJ2-3, with unresolved D. The V gene's germline CDR1 is SGHAT and CDR2 FQNNGV. Trimming stripped 4 bases from V and 4 bases from J, with 6 bases between. The CDR3 runs to 12 residues. CDR3 sequence (DNA): TGTGCCAGCAGCTCTTGGCCAGATACGCAGTATTTT. Translating gives CASSSWPDTQYF.

The V and J genes are TRBV25-1 and TRBJ2-2, with TRBD2 matching over 12 bases. Germline V gene sequence: CDR1 MGHDK, CDR2 SYGVNS. This CDR3 comprises 17 residues. J was trimmed by 2 bases and V by 3 bases; bases with no gene match: 4. The CDR3 protein is CASSEASGRANTGELFF. The CDR3 DNA sequence: TGTGCCAGCAGTGAGGCTAGCGGGAGGGCAAACACCGGGGAGCTGTTTTTT.

This rearrangement joins TRBV2 to TRBJ2-5; 8 bases align to TRBD2. Germline CDR1 reads SNHLY; CDR2 reads FYNNEI. The V and J ends lost 3 bases and 3 bases, in that order; junction bases with no gene match: 12. The CDR3 has 17 amino acids. The CDR3: CASSEVQREIREETQYF. DNA for the CDR3: TGTGCCAGCAGTGAGGTCCAGCGGGAGATAAGGGAAGAGACCCAGTACTTC.

V and J are TRBV28 and TRBJ1-5; 9 nucleotides agree with TRBD1. V gave up 6 bases and J gave up 6 bases; unmatched junction bases: 9. The length of the CDR3 is 15 residues. CDR1 is MDHEN, CDR2 SYDVKM, per germline. In nucleotides, the CDR3 is TGTGCCAGCAGGGCCGGGACAGGGTGGGGTCAGCCCCAGCATTTT. Translating gives CASRAGTGWGQPQHF. The full variable domain, completed using reference TRBV28 and TRBJ1-5, is DVKVTQSSRYLVKRTGEKVFLECVQDMDHENMFWYRQDPGLGLRLIYFSYDVKMKEKGDIPEGYSVSREKKERFSLILESASTNQTSMYLCASRAGTGWGQPQHFGDGTRLSIL.

This sequence joins TRBV6-6 and TRBJ1-2, with D hard to call. Germline V gene lookup returns CDR1 MNHNY and CDR2 SVGAGI (reference sequence). V shed 0 bases and J shed 8 bases, with 19 bases lying between them. There are 16 residues in the CDR3. In DNA, the CDR3 is TGTGCCAGCAGTTACTCGAGGTTGCGGGCTGGGATGGGCTACACCTTC. Amino acids: CASSYSRLRAGMGYTF.

This clone showed up just once. V and J are TRBV13 and TRBJ2-3; D is perhaps TRBD2 (6 bases). The germline V gene has CDR1 PRHDT and CDR2 FYEKMQ (reference sequence). This CDR3 spans 15 amino acids. The ends were cut back, 2 bases at V and 7 bases at J, with 16 bases in the middle. This CDR3 reads CASSLPTGATNTQYF. In DNA, the CDR3 is TGTGCCAGCAGCTTACCCACGGGAGCAACGAATACGCAGTATTTT.

This clone was seen a few times. CDR3 bases: TGTGCCTGGAGTGTCTATAGCGGGGGGGGTCATTGGCCCCAGCATTTT. Translating gives CAWSVYSGGGHWPQHF. The chain uses TRBV30 and TRBJ1-5, with D possibly being TRBD1 (5 bases). CDR3 length equals 16 residues. V was pared by 0 bases and J by 9 bases, with 21 bases between. The V gene's germline CDR1 is GTSNPN and CDR2 SVGIG (reference sequence).

This clone was counted a single time. This rearrangement joins TRBV9 to TRBJ2-3; the D gene is possibly TRBD1 (6 bases). Trimming took off 0 bases at V and 4 bases at J, with 12 bases between the two ends. Germline lookup yields CDR1 SGDLS and CDR2 YYNGEE. The CDR3 runs to 15 residues. CDR3 residues: CASSVVGRGADTQYF. CDR3 DNA sequence: TGTGCCAGCAGCGTAGTTGGCAGGGGAGCAGATACGCAGTATTTT.

The chain has TRBV5-1 and TRBJ2-1, with 8 bases lining up with TRBD1. V dropped 4 bases and J dropped 7; count of bases not matched to a gene: 13. Germline V gene lookup returns CDR1 SGHRS and CDR2 YFSETQ. The CDR3 is made up of 16 amino acids. CDR3 amino acids: CASSTTLTGEFNEQFF. CDR3 nucleotide sequence: TGCGCCAGCAGCACAACCCTGACAGGGGAGTTTAATGAGCAGTTCTTC.

The chain joins TRBV5-1 to TRBJ2-7; 9 nucleotides align to TRBD2. V was pared by 2 bases and J by 3 bases, with 3 bases of the junction left unmatched. The CDR3 has 14 amino acids. The germline gives CDR1 SGHRS, CDR2 YFSETQ. The CDR3 reads CASSLEREVYEQYF. Here the CDR3 DNA reads TGCGCCAGCAGCTTAGAGCGGGAGGTCTACGAGCAGTACTTC.

This clone was detected only a few times. The V and J genes are TRBV5-1 and TRBJ1-1, with a tentative D call TRBD1 (5 bases). CDR1 and CDR2 from the germline V gene are SGHRS and YFSETQ. The V end was cut by 4 bases, the J end by 3 bases, with 10 bases between. The CDR3 extends over 13 amino acids. The DNA for the CDR3 is TGCGCCAGCAGCCTCCGGGGGTACACTGAAGCTTTCTTT. Amino acids: CASSLRGYTEAFF.

The chain couples TRBV2 to TRBJ1-2, with 7 bases aligning to TRBD1. The CDR3 sequence is 12 residues long. Trimming at V came to 4 bases and at J to 10 bases, leaving 6 bases not matched to a gene. Germline lookup yields CDR1 SNHLY and CDR2 FYNNEI. The CDR3 sequence is CASSGQGEAYTF. DNA for the CDR3: TGTGCCAGCAGTGGACAGGGAGAAGCCTACACCTTC. Full variable domain (rest looked up from reference TRBV2 and TRBJ1-2): EPEVTQTPSHQVTQMGQEVILRCVPISNHLYFYWYRQILGQKVEFLVSFYNNEISEKSEIFDDQFSVERPDGSNFTLKIRSTKLEDSAMYFCASSGQGEAYTFGSGTRLTVV.

This clone was recorded once. V gene TRBV10-3 combines with J gene TRBJ2-7; no clear D. Germline V gives CDR1 ENHRY, CDR2 SYGVKD. Trimming took 3 bases from V and 5 from J, leaving 14 bases between them. The CDR3 has 14 residues. The DNA for the CDR3 is TGTGCCATCAGTGATAGTGGTGAAGAGGACGAGCAGTACTTC. It is translated as CAISDSGEEDEQYF.

The chain carries TRBV5-5 and TRBJ1-1; no clear D. Germline assignment: CDR1 SGHKS and CDR2 YYEKEE (reference sequence). V lost 5 bases, J lost 0 bases, and 8 bases lay in between. This CDR3 has 13 amino acids. CDR3 in DNA: TGTGCCAGCAGTAAGACAATGAACACTGAAGCTTTCTTT. Translation: CASSKTMNTEAFF.

The chain recombines TRBV9 with TRBJ1-5; 9 nucleotides match TRBD1. V was clipped by 4 bases and J by 4 bases; unmatched bases: 3. Per germline, CDR1 SGDLS and CDR2 YYNGEE. The CDR3 extends over 14 amino acids. As DNA, the CDR3 is TGTGCCAGCAGCTCCGGGACAGGGAATCAGCCCCAGCATTTT. Protein: CASSSGTGNQPQHF.

Written as DNA, the CDR3 is TGTGCCAGCAGTTTACGCGGGCCGTCGTTGTTGGAGAGCTCCTACGAGCAGTACTTC. Encoded protein: CASSLRGPSLLESSYEQYF. The chain joins TRBV27 to TRBJ2-7, with a tentative D call TRBD2 (5 bases). This CDR3 comprises 19 residues. Trimming cost V 2 bases and J 0 bases, with 23 bases left between them. Germline V gene data show CDR1 as MNHEY and CDR2 as SMNVEV (reference sequence).

The V call is TRBV6-1, the J call TRBJ1-1, with a possible D match to TRBD1 (6 bases). Per the germline V gene, CDR1 is MNHNS and CDR2 is SASEGT. This CDR3 has 14 amino acids. Trimming removed 5 bases at V and 2 bases at J, with 12 bases between. This chain's CDR3 is CASSSPGHNTEAFF. For the CDR3, the DNA is TGTGCCAGCAGTAGTCCGGGACATAACACTGAAGCTTTCTTT.

The CDR3 DNA reads as TGTGCCAGCAGTGATTGGCGCGGGGCAAAGGAGACCCAGTACTTC. Amino acids: CASSDWRGAKETQYF. The gene calls are TRBV6-1 and TRBJ2-5; D might be TRBD2 (6 bases). The V end lost 3 bases, the J end lost 5 bases, and 16 bases lay between the germline ends. Germline CDR1 reads MNHNS; CDR2 reads SASEGT. The CDR3 totals 15 residues.

The chain is built from TRBV9 and TRBJ1-1, with 7 bases aligning to TRBD1. CDR3 length equals 15 residues. Germline CDR1 and CDR2: SGDLS and YYNGEE. J lost 4 bases, V lost 0 bases, and 6 bases had no gene match. The CDR3 protein is CASSVVGQGVTEAFF. DNA for the CDR3: TGTGCCAGCAGCGTAGTGGGTCAGGGGGTCACTGAAGCTTTCTTT.

The rearrangement links TRBV6-5 to TRBJ1-3; D is undetermined. Trimming pared 2 bases from V and 4 bases from J, leaving 9 bases between. The germline V gene encodes CDR1 MNHEY and CDR2 SVGAGI. The CDR3 length is 14 residues. The chain's CDR3 is CASSYEAQGNTIYF. In DNA, the CDR3 is TGTGCCAGCAGTTACGAGGCGCAAGGAAACACCATATATTTT.

This chain connects TRBV9 to TRBJ2-5, with TRBD2 matching over 7 bases. The ends lost 4 bases at V and 2 bases at J; junction bases unmatched: 8. The CDR3 length is 15 residues. Germline assignment: CDR1 SGDLS and CDR2 YYNGEE. The CDR3 DNA follows: TGTGCCAGCAGCCCCGGGACTACCAATCAAGAGACCCAGTACTTC. Protein sequence: CASSPGTTNQETQYF.

The CDR3 nucleotides are TGTGCCAGCAGTTTTATAGCGGAGGCCGGGGAGCTGTTTTTT. Residues: CASSFIAEAGELFF. The chain recombines TRBV28 with TRBJ2-2; possible D gene TRBD2, 6 bases. The CDR3 totals 14 residues. Trimming took 3 bases from V and 6 from J, leaving 11 bases between them. From germline, CDR1 is MDHEN and CDR2 SYDVKM.

In DNA form, the CDR3 reads TGTGCCAGCAGCTTGGCAGGACATAGCAATCAGCCCCAGCATTTT. It codes for CASSLAGHSNQPQHF. V and J are TRBV5-5 and TRBJ1-5; D possibly corresponds to TRBD1 (5 bases). Germline loops: CDR1 SGHKS, CDR2 YYEKEE (reference sequence). V was shortened by 0 bases and J by 0 bases, with 7 bases between the two germline ends. The CDR3 spans 15 residues.

The chain combines TRBV4-1 with TRBJ1-1; D remains unclear. Germline V gene data show CDR1 as MGHRA and CDR2 as YSYEKL. V dropped 1 base and J dropped 2 bases, with 11 bases sitting between them. The CDR3 covers 15 residues. This CDR3 reads CASSQARAGNTEAFF. The CDR3, as DNA: TGCGCCAGCAGCCAAGCGAGGGCCGGTAACACTGAAGCTTTCTTT.